This note documents a single T cell receptor (beta chain) sequence. The antigen is unknown. Trimming pared 5 bases from V and 5 bases from J, leaving 10 bases between. This CDR3 has 12 amino acids. Germline V gene sequence: CDR1 SGHNT, CDR2 YENEEA. This sample was included in a study of T cell repertoires in cytomegalovirus infection. The overall study: Recently identified HLA-C-restricted and well-studied HLA-B-restricted CMV epitopes were used.

TCRdb called the reads again in MiXCR, with one record for every CDR3 protein. The sample has approximately 110,000 distinct CDR3 sequences; around 30% are singletons. The chain employs TRBV11-3 and TRBJ2-7; D may be TRBD1 (6 bases). Sequencing used CD8+ T cells from cultured PBMCs, obtained from culture after CMV antigen stimulation. The clonotype was recovered from a human donor in good health (CMV status not recorded). Some clones in this sample may be carry-over from other donors' samples. In DNA, the CDR3 is TGTGCCAGCAGCACCTCAGGGGACGAGCAGTACTTC. Residues: CASSTSGDEQYF.